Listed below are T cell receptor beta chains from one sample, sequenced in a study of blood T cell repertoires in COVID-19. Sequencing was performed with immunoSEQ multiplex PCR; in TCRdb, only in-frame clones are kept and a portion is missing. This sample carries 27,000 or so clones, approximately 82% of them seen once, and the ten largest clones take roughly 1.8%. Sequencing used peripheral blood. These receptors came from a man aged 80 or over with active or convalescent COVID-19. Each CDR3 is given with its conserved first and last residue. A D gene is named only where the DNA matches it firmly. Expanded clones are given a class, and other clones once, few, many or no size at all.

TGCGCCAGCACCCCCGAAGGGCGCGGGAGAGGTATAGAGACCCAGTACTTC	CASTPEGRGRGIETQYF	TRBD2	TRBJ2-5	-	TRBV5-1
TGTGCCAGCAGCTATCGAAGGACAGCCTCCTACAATGAGCAGTTCTTC	CASSYRRTASYNEQFF	-	TRBJ2-1	-	TRBV5-6
TGTGCCAGCGGGCCGACCGGGACACTAGTTTCACCCCTCCACTTT	CASGPTGTLVSPLHF	-	TRBJ1-6	-	TRBV5-5
TGTGCCAGCAGCCAAGATAGAGCGACTTCGACTAGCGGGTTTGGTAGAGAGACCCAGTACTTC	CASSQDRATSTSGFGRETQYF	TRBD2	TRBJ2-5	-	TRBV4-2
TGTGCCACCAGTGATTTGGGACTAGCGGGAGGGGGTGAGCAGTTCTTC	CATSDLGLAGGGEQFF	TRBD2	TRBJ2-1	-	TRBV24-1
TGTGCCAGCAGTGGGCTAGCGGGAGCCACCGGGGAGCTGTTTTTT	CASSGLAGATGELFF	TRBD2	TRBJ2-2	once	TRBV2
TGTGCCAGCAGCTTAGAGCGGATCCGGACAGCGGATACGCAGTATTTT	CASSLERIRTADTQYF	-	TRBJ2-3	-	TRBV7-2
TGCAGCGTTCGCGGCAGTATGAATCAGCCCCAGCATTTT	CSVRGSMNQPQHF	-	TRBJ1-5	once	TRBV29-1
TGTGCCACCAGTGAAGCTGGGGACATATCCGGGGAGCTGTTTTTT	CATSEAGDISGELFF	-	TRBJ2-2	once	TRBV24-1
TGCGCCAGCAGCTTGGGCGGGGGGGCCGGGGAGCTGTTTTTT	CASSLGGGAGELFF	TRBD2	TRBJ2-2	-	TRBV5-1
TGTGCCATCAGTGAAACAGGGTGGGGCTACACCTTC	CAISETGWGYTF	-	TRBJ1-2	once	TRBV10-3
TGTGCCAGCAGCGTAAAAACAGGGAATTACGAGCAGTACTTC	CASSVKTGNYEQYF	-	TRBJ2-7	medium-sized	TRBV9
TGTGCCAGCAGTCCCCTCGCGGGGGAGGGCTATGGCTACACCTTC	CASSPLAGEGYGYTF	-	TRBJ1-2	-	TRBV6-5
TGTGCCAGCAGCGGGGACTTCACAGATACGCAGTATTTT	CASSGDFTDTQYF	-	TRBJ2-3	-	TRBV2
TGTGCCAGCAGTGTAGTCCCAGATACGCAGTATTTT	CASSVVPDTQYF	-	TRBJ2-3	-	TRBV2
TGCGCCAGCAGCTTGGCCGGGGGAGGCTACAATGAGCAGTTCTTC	CASSLAGGGYNEQFF	-	TRBJ2-1	-	TRBV5-1
TGTGCCAGCAGTGAAGCGATACAGGTGGTCCCTGGAAACACCATATATTTT	CASSEAIQVVPGNTIYF	-	TRBJ1-3	-	TRBV6-1
TGTGCCAGCAGTTTAATCCTAGACCCTGACAATGAGCAGTTCTTC	CASSLILDPDNEQFF	-	TRBJ2-1	-	TRBV28
TGTGCCAGTAGTAGAAAACAGGGGGCCGACTATGGCTACACCTTC	CASSRKQGADYGYTF	TRBD1	TRBJ1-2	-	TRBV19
TGTGCCAGCAGTTCCCCAGGCAGGAACACCGGGGAGCTGTTTTTT	CASSSPGRNTGELFF	-	TRBJ2-2	few	TRBV28
TGCGCCAGCAGCACCGGGACTAGCGGGGGAGGCGAGCAGTACTTC	CASSTGTSGGGEQYF	TRBD2	TRBJ2-7	-	TRBV5-1
TGTGCCAGCAGTGAAGGGGACGGGGGGGGCGCCTATGGCTACACCTTC	CASSEGDGGGAYGYTF	-	TRBJ1-2	once	TRBV6-1
TGTGCTAGCAGCCCCGGACAGGGAGAGACCCAGTACTTC	CASSPGQGETQYF	TRBD1	TRBJ2-5	-	TRBV7-7
TGTGCCAGCTCCAAACGCATGGTATCAGGGGCCGGGGAGCTGTTTTTT	CASSKRMVSGAGELFF	-	TRBJ2-2	few	TRBV18
TGCGCCAGCAGCTTGGGGGACAGGGGTTTTAATAGCTACACCTTC	CASSLGDRGFNSYTF	TRBD1	TRBJ1-2	-	TRBV5-1
TGTGCCAGCAGCCAATTCGGTAGCGACCGTTATGGCTACACCTTC	CASSQFGSDRYGYTF	-	TRBJ1-2	once	TRBV3-1/TRBV3-2
TGTGCCAGCAGCCCGACTAGCGGGGCCGCCGGGGAGCTGTTTTTT	CASSPTSGAAGELFF	TRBD2	TRBJ2-2	-	TRBV11-3
TGTGCCAGCTCACCCCAAGCAGGGGAAGCTTTCTTT	CASSPQAGEAFF	-	TRBJ1-1	-	TRBV18
TGTGCCAGCTCACCACCTATAGGGCGCGGGTATGAGCAGTTCTTC	CASSPPIGRGYEQFF	-	TRBJ2-1	-	TRBV18
TGCAGCGTTGAGGGGCCTGGCAAGGAAAAACTGTTTTTT	CSVEGPGKEKLFF	-	TRBJ1-4	-	TRBV29-1
TGTGCCAGCAGTTTACAGGGGAGGGGTTTCTACGAGCAGTACTTC	CASSLQGRGFYEQYF	-	TRBJ2-7	-	TRBV27
TGTGCCAGCAGTTACTCAGGGGGCCCCAATGAAAAACTGTTTTTT	CASSYSGGPNEKLFF	TRBD1	TRBJ1-4	-	TRBV6-6
TGTGCCAGCTCACCACTCGCGGGTACAGATACGCAGTATTTT	CASSPLAGTDTQYF	-	TRBJ2-3	-	TRBV18
TGTGCCAGCAGCGTCGGGACAGTTGGGCAGCCCCAGCATTTT	CASSVGTVGQPQHF	TRBD1	TRBJ1-5	-	TRBV9
TGTGCCAGCAGTGGATTGGGGACTAGCCAAGAGACCCAGTACTTC	CASSGLGTSQETQYF	TRBD2	TRBJ2-5	-	TRBV2
TGCGCCAGCAGCTTGGAACAGGGTCTTGGCTACACCTTC	CASSLEQGLGYTF	-	TRBJ1-2	-	TRBV5-1
TGTGCCAGCAGCTACTCGGGGGTTATTCAGGGCTACACCTTC	CASSYSGVIQGYTF	-	TRBJ1-2	-	TRBV3-1/TRBV3-2
TGCAGCGTTGAAGATCTTTATCGAGCGGGAGGGCAGGAGACCCAGTACTTC	CSVEDLYRAGGQETQYF	TRBD2	TRBJ2-5	-	TRBV29-1
TGTGCCAGCAGCGCCGCGGGTGAAGCTTTCTTT	CASSAAGEAFF	-	TRBJ1-1	-	TRBV5-5